This TCR beta chain was retrieved from a study of CD4 T cells in relation to SARS-CoV-2 and coronaviruses. Regarding the study as a whole: Crossreactivity was assessed only for spike protein, not other viral proteins. Around 60% of donors had memory CD4+ clonotypes crossrecognizing SARS-CoV-2 and common cold coronavirus spike. Compared with monoreactive clones, crossreactive clones showed significantly weaker SARS-CoV-2 expansion.

Unexposed donor CD4+ T cells date from 2011-2018, before the COVID-19 pandemic. Deep TCR-beta sequencing used DNA from uncultured naive and memory CD4+ T cells. Only in-frame clones appear in the TCRdb table, and some are missing; sequencing was by immunoSEQ multiplex PCR. The data hold under 70,000 clones, with 86% observed a single time. This clone was seen a handful of times. Its specificity is unknown. CDR1 is GTSNPN and CDR2 is SVGIG in the germline V gene (reference sequence). The ends were cut back, 1 base at V and 4 bases at J, with 8 bases in the middle. The CDR3 contains 13 residues. The chain has TRBV30 and TRBJ1-5; no clear D gene. Specimen: memory CD4+ T cells from PBMCs. The receptor was isolated from a human donor in good health. Written as DNA, the CDR3 is TGTGCCTGGAGTGGAGGGCCGAATCAGCCCCAGCATTTT. Amino acids: CAWSGGPNQPQHF.